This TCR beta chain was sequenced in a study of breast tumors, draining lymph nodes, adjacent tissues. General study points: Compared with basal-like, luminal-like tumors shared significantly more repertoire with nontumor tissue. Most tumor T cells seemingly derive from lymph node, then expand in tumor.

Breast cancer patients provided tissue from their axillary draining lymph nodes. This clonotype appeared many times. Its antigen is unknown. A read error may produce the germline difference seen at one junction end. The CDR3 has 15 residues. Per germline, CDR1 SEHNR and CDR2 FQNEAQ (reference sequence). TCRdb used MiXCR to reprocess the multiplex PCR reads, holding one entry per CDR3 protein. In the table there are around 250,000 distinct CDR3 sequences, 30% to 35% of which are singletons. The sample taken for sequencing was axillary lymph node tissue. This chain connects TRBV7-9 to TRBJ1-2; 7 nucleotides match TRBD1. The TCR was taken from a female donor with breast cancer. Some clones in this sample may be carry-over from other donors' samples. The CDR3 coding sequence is TGTGCCAGCAGCCCCGGGGGGGGACAGAGTACTGGCTACCCCTTC. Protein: CASSPGGGQSTGYPF.